The source of this T cell receptor beta chain is a study of cytomegalovirus exposure and HLA in healthy donors. Study overall: From about 179 million T cells, an earlier analysis saw 110 million or so unique TCR beta sequences. The study, taken as a whole, reports: The authors assumed roughly uniform sequencing depth across donors for presence/absence analyses.

Germline V gene sequence: CDR1 SGHTA, CDR2 FQGTGA. This CDR3 spans 15 amino acids. 60 Vbeta and 13 Jbeta primers were used in PCR. As originally analysed: It was a later analysis that counted tens of millions of unique TCR beta chains, of which some 12 million were shared. The table came from immunoSEQ multiplex PCR; TCRdb's copy has only in-frame clones and leaves some out. The DNA gave D and trimming, while V, J and clone size come from that table. The sample yields approximately 88,000 clones, around 80% seen once. As to this clone: Its antigen is currently unknown. One end of the junction does not line up with germline, which may come from a read error.

This sequence joins TRBV7-3 and TRBJ2-1; 10 bases line up with TRBD2. Specimen: PBMCs. The sequence was collected from a man aged 18 to 30 in good health and CMV-seronegative. The CDR3 here is CASSITSGVLNEQFF. The CDR3 bases are TGTGCCAGCAGCATAACTAGCGGGGTCCTCAATGAGCAGTTCTTC.